Following are 32 T cell receptor beta chains from one sample sequenced in a study of Ad26.COV2.S vaccination and SARS-CoV-2 variants. Documented treatment: 19 received Ad26.COV2.S at low or high dose, single or two shots; 5 received placebo; per-sample allocation not given. At day 63 after the first vaccine or placebo injection, samples were drawn. Sequencing was performed with immunoSEQ multiplex PCR; in TCRdb, only in-frame clones are kept and a portion is missing. The profile shows roughly 320,000 clones, roughly 86% of them singletons. Sample: peripheral blood, taken in a trial of Ad26.COV2.S vaccine versus placebo. These receptors came from a person aged 18-60 years who received the Ad26.COV2.S COVID-19 vaccine or a placebo.

The chain joins TRBV10-3 to TRBJ2-7, with D possibly being TRBD1 (6 bases). The CDR3 covers 15 residues. Germline CDR1 and CDR2: ENHRY and SYGVKD. V was trimmed by 4 bases and J by 3 bases, leaving 16 bases between them. The CDR3 region is CAISGGTSGVYEQYF. In nucleotides, the CDR3 is TGTGCCATCAGTGGAGGGACATCAGGGGTCTACGAGCAGTACTTC.

The CDR3 region is CASGQTSTNYGYTF. CDR3 DNA: TGCGCCAGCGGTCAGACGTCGACTAACTATGGCTACACCTTC. The chain is built from TRBV5-1 and TRBJ1-2; the D is unclear. V lost 7 bases, J lost 0 bases, and 13 bases lay in between. The CDR3 extends over 14 amino acids. Germline lookup yields CDR1 SGHRS and CDR2 YFSETQ.

The V call is TRBV29-1, the J call TRBJ1-1; no clear D. This CDR3 spans 12 amino acids. Germline CDR1 and CDR2: SQVTM and ANQGSEA. The V end lost 7 bases, the J end lost 6 bases, and 15 bases lay between the germline ends. Here the CDR3 reads CSAATGSAEAFF. For the CDR3, the DNA is TGCAGCGCGGCCACCGGATCTGCTGAAGCTTTCTTT.

The rearrangement joins TRBV6-5 to TRBJ2-7; D is unclear. Germline-derived CDR1 and CDR2 are MNHEY and SVGAGI. The V and J ends lost 6 bases and 0 bases respectively, with 9 bases between them. CDR3 length: 13 amino acids. The CDR3 protein is CASRITVSYEQYF. CDR3 sequence (DNA): TGTGCCAGCAGAATAACAGTCTCCTACGAGCAGTACTTC.

This clone has only one observation. The junction departs from germline at one end; a sequencing error may be responsible. Distinct nucleotide sequences in the sample also encode this CDR3. The rearrangement uses TRBV7-2 and TRBJ1-1, with 7 bases fitting TRBD1. This CDR3 spans 14 amino acids. Germline values: CDR1 SGHTA, CDR2 FQGNSA. The CDR3 reads CASSLVGGDTEAFF. The CDR3 bases are TGTGCCAGCAGTTTAGTAGGGGGCGACACTGAAGCTTTCTTT.

This chain uses TRBV7-8 with TRBJ1-2; 7 nucleotides align to TRBD1. With 5 bases clipped from V and 4 bases from J, the junction kept 7 bases outside the gene matches. Per germline, CDR1 SGHVS and CDR2 FQNEAQ. The length of the CDR3 is 14 residues. For the CDR3, the DNA is TGTGCCAGCAGCCCGAGACAGGGATTCTATGGCTACACCTTC. This translates into CASSPRQGFYGYTF. The variable domain in full, with the rest retrieved from reference TRBV7-8 and TRBJ1-2, is GAGVSQSPRYKVAKRGQDVALRCDPISGHVSLFWYQQALGQGPEFLTYFQNEAQLDKSGLPSDRFFAERPEGSVSTLKIQRTQQEDSAVYLCASSPRQGFYGYTFGSGTRLTVV.

This chain links TRBV15 with TRBJ1-2; no definite D call. Trimming pared 1 base from V and 5 bases from J, leaving 5 bases between. CDR1 is LNHNV, CDR2 YYDKDF, per germline (reference sequence). CDR3 length: 12 residues. CDR3 DNA: TGTGCCACCAGCAGAGGTGGATATGGCTACACCTTC. This gives the protein CATSRGGYGYTF.

The CDR3 protein is CSVSFLFGVYSTNYGYTF. The CDR3 DNA is TGCAGCGTTTCGTTCCTTTTCGGGGTCTATTCGACTAACTATGGCTACACCTTC. This sequence joins TRBV29-1 and TRBJ1-2; D gene uncertain. The V gene lost 5 bases and the J gene lost 0 bases, with 25 bases spanning the gap. Germline CDR1 SQVTM, CDR2 ANQGSEA. This CDR3 has 18 residues.

The chain employs TRBV3-1 (or the pseudogene TRBV3-2) and TRBJ2-7, with D tentatively TRBD2 (7 bases). Germline lookup yields CDR1 LGHDT and CDR2 YNNKEL (reference sequence). Trimming removed 1 base from V and 1 base from J, with 14 bases in between. This CDR3 region has 16 residues. The CDR3 nucleotides read TGTGCCAGCAGCCAAGTAGGAGGGGGGGATTCCTACGAGCAGTACTTC. Translation gives CASSQVGGGDSYEQYF.

The rearrangement joins TRBV18 to TRBJ2-6; unclear D gene. V was shortened by 4 bases and J by 0 bases, with 7 bases between the two germline ends. CDR3 length: 15 amino acids. CDR1 is KGHSH, CDR2 LQKENI, per germline. CDR3 residues: CASSLRSSGANVLTF. CDR3 nucleotides: TGTGCCAGCTCACTGCGCAGCTCTGGGGCCAACGTCCTGACTTTC.

The chain employs TRBV7-8 and TRBJ1-2; 12 nucleotides line up with TRBD1. Germline assignment: CDR1 SGHVS and CDR2 FQNEAQ. The CDR3 extends over 14 amino acids. With 4 bases clipped from V and 7 bases from J, the junction kept 4 bases outside the gene matches. The CDR3 here is CASSSGTGGIGYTF. As DNA, the CDR3 is TGTGCCAGCAGCTCCGGGACAGGGGGCATTGGCTACACCTTC.

The rearrangement links TRBV2 to TRBJ1-6; no clear D gene. Trimming removed 6 bases from V and 7 bases from J, with 16 bases in between. Per the germline V gene, CDR1 is SNHLY and CDR2 is FYNNEI. The CDR3 consists of 15 residues. The DNA for the CDR3 is TGTGCCAGCAGGGAATCTGGAATTGGGAATTCACCCCTCCACTTT. Translated: CASRESGIGNSPLHF.

The chain joins TRBV9 to TRBJ2-2, with D possibly matching TRBD2 (6 bases). The CDR3 length is 15 residues. Deletions cut 2 bases from V and 1 base from J, with 9 bases between. Germline CDR1 reads SGDLS; CDR2 reads YYNGEE. The CDR3 loop is CASSVGGMNTGELFF. The CDR3 DNA reads as TGTGCCAGCAGCGTTGGCGGGATGAACACCGGGGAGCTGTTTTTT.

The chain uses TRBV27 and TRBJ1-5; D might be TRBD1 (5 bases). Trimming cost V 3 bases and J 9 bases, with 9 bases left between them. The CDR3 runs to 12 residues. The germline CDR1 and CDR2 sequences are MNHEY and SMNVEV (reference sequence). The CDR3 region is CASSFSQGPQHF. The CDR3 nucleotides are TGTGCCAGCAGTTTCAGTCAGGGGCCCCAGCATTTT.

The rearrangement links TRBV18 to TRBJ2-5; 15 positions match TRBD2. Germline loops: CDR1 KGHSH, CDR2 LQKENI. The CDR3 loop spans 16 amino acids. J gave up 2 bases and V 4 bases, and 2 bases lay outside the gene matches. CDR3 sequence reads: CASSQGLAGGQETQYF. CDR3 coding DNA: TGTGCCAGCTCACAGGGACTAGCGGGGGGTCAAGAGACCCAGTACTTC. The full variable domain, rest sourced from reference TRBV18 and TRBJ2-5, is NAGVMQNPRHLVRRRGQEARLRCSPMKGHSHVYWYRQLPEEGLKFMVYLQKENIIDESGMPKERFSAEFPKEGPSILRIQQVVRGDSAAYFCASSQGLAGGQETQYFGPGTRLLVL.

The V call is TRBV5-1, the J call TRBJ2-1; D gene uncertain. V dropped 2 bases and J dropped 6 bases, with 18 bases sitting between them. CDR1 and CDR2 (germline): SGHRS, YFSETQ. The CDR3 length is 16 residues. Here the CDR3 reads CASSLTGSSAANEQFF. The CDR3 DNA reads TGCGCCAGCAGCTTAACTGGATCCTCGGCAGCCAATGAGCAGTTCTTC.

CDR3 in amino acids: CASSRREQGTNEKLFF. CDR3 sequence (DNA): TGTGCCAGCAGCCGGCGAGAACAGGGGACTAATGAAAAACTGTTTTTT. The V call is TRBV5-4, the J call TRBJ1-4, with 7 bases matching TRBD1. CDR3 size: 16 residues. Per germline, CDR1 SGHNT and CDR2 YYREEE (reference sequence). V was clipped by 4 bases and J by 2 bases; unmatched bases: 8.

J is TRBJ1-1 and V is TRBV12-5; D gene ambiguous. Trimming pared 1 base from V and 0 bases from J, leaving 3 bases between. The CDR3 consists of 13 residues. The germline V gene encodes CDR1 LGHNT and CDR2 FRNRAP. The CDR3 region is CASGLEMNTEAFF. CDR3 bases: TGTGCTAGTGGTTTGGAGATGAACACTGAAGCTTTCTTT.

Worth noting for this clone: One end of the junction is discordant with germline, which a read error may explain. The genes are TRBV10-2 and TRBJ1-2; 7 positions agree with TRBD1. In germline, CDR1 is WSHSY, CDR2 SAAADI. This CDR3 is built from 12 residues. CDR3 region: CASQGQPYAYTF. The CDR3 DNA follows: TGCGCCAGCCAGGGACAGCCTTATGCCTACACCTTC.

The chain combines TRBV5-1 with TRBJ2-1, with D hard to call. There are 15 residues in the CDR3. V lost 0 bases to trimming and J lost 7 bases, with 14 bases between them. The germline gives CDR1 SGHRS, CDR2 YFSETQ. The CDR3 is CASSLAQTLRNEQFF. In DNA, the CDR3 is TGCGCCAGCAGCTTGGCACAGACTCTACGTAATGAGCAGTTCTTC.

The genes are TRBV7-3 and TRBJ1-1; TRBD1 aligns across 8 bases. Trimming took 1 base from V and 1 from J; bases not matched to a gene: 14. This CDR3 contains 19 residues. Looked up from germline, CDR1 is SGHTA and CDR2 is FQGTGA. CDR3: CASSLRGPRMGQENTEAFF. The CDR3 nucleotides read TGTGCCAGCAGCTTAAGGGGACCCAGAATGGGACAGGAGAACACTGAAGCTTTCTTT.

The rearrangement links TRBV14 to TRBJ1-2, with TRBD1 matching 9 bases. CDR1 SGHDN and CDR2 FVKESK come from the germline V gene. V was pared by 4 bases and J by 2 bases, with 14 bases of the junction left unmatched. CDR3 length: 18 amino acids. CDR3 residues: CASSLTGQGLTINYGYTF. In DNA form, the CDR3 reads TGTGCCAGCAGCCTTACGGGACAGGGCCTTACTATAAACTATGGCTACACCTTC.

This chain joins TRBV19 and TRBJ1-2, with D unclear. There are 14 residues in the CDR3. The V end lost 3 bases, the J end lost 8 bases, and 16 bases lay between the germline ends. Germline-derived CDR1 and CDR2 are LNHDA and SQIVND (reference sequence). The CDR3 spells CASSILGGSYGYTF. The CDR3 DNA is TGTGCCAGTAGTATTCTGGGCGGCTCTTACGGCTACACCTTC.

This clone has only a few counts. The J gene is TRBJ1-1, the V gene TRBV29-1, with no clear D. Germline V gene sequence: CDR1 SQVTM, CDR2 ANQGSEA. Trimming removed 4 bases from V and 8 bases from J, with 11 bases in between. The CDR3 spans 11 residues. CDR3 region: CSVGDSREAFF. Here the CDR3 DNA reads TGCAGCGTTGGCGATTCCCGCGAAGCTTTCTTT.

This sequence joins TRBV5-5 and TRBJ1-2; D call uncertain. CDR1 SGHKS and CDR2 YYEKEE come from the germline V gene (reference sequence). The CDR3 contains 15 residues. With 4 bases removed from V and 3 bases from J, the gap between germline ends came to 16 bases. CDR3 residues: CASSPGPLEHYGYTF. The CDR3 bases are TGTGCCAGCAGCCCCGGGCCCCTTGAGCACTATGGCTACACCTTC.

The chain is built from TRBV6-2 or TRBV6-3 and TRBJ1-1; D unclear. Germline V gene data show CDR1 as MNHEY and CDR2 as SVGEGT. The CDR3 totals 11 residues. V was pared by 0 bases and J by 5 bases, with 1 base between. CDR3 protein: CASSYSTEAFF. The DNA for the CDR3 is TGTGCCAGCAGTTACTCGACTGAAGCTTTCTTT.

The V and J genes are TRBV5-6 and TRBJ1-2; 10 nucleotides match TRBD1. The CDR3 sequence is 16 residues long. Germline lookup yields CDR1 SGHDT and CDR2 YYEEEE. The V segment lost 4 bases and the J segment 3 bases; nucleotides outside the gene matches: 9. In nucleotides, the CDR3 is TGTGCCAGCAGCCCCCCGCCCGGGACAGGGGACTATGGCTACACCTTC. Amino acid sequence: CASSPPPGTGDYGYTF.

The chain has TRBV28 and TRBJ1-5, with 8 nucleotides matching TRBD1. V gave up 11 bases and J gave up 2 bases; unmatched junction bases: 8. The CDR3 contains 14 residues. Looked up from germline, CDR1 is MDHEN and CDR2 is SYDVKM. In DNA, the CDR3 is TGTGCCCCTTTGCCAGGGGGCGGCAATCAGCCCCAGCATTTT. This sequence encodes CAPLPGGGNQPQHF.

The chain couples TRBV24-1 to TRBJ2-1; the D call may be TRBD1 or TRBD2 (5 bases each). The CDR3 is made up of 14 amino acids. Germline V lookup: CDR1 KGHDR, CDR2 SFDVKD. Trimming took 4 bases from V and 8 from J, leaving 14 bases between them. The CDR3 loop reads CATSDSGRGHEQFF. DNA for the CDR3: TGTGCCACCAGTGACTCCGGACGGGGCCATGAGCAGTTCTTC.

V is TRBV7-9 and J is TRBJ2-7; 9 bases match TRBD2. V was pared by 5 bases and J by 2 bases, with 10 bases of the junction left unmatched. The CDR3 runs to 16 residues. Germline V lookup: CDR1 SEHNR, CDR2 FQNEAQ (reference sequence). The CDR3 region has the DNA TGTGCCAGCAGCCCTTGGTGGCTAGCGGGGACCTACGAGCAGTACTTC. Amino acids: CASSPWWLAGTYEQYF. Variable domain in full (rest from reference TRBV7-9 and TRBJ2-7): DTGVSQNPRHKITKRGQNVTFRCDPISEHNRLYWYRQTLGQGPEFLTYFQNEAQLEKSRLLSDRFSAERPKGSFSTLEIQRTEQGDSAMYLCASSPWWLAGTYEQYFGPGTRLTVT.

The chain carries TRBV5-8 and TRBJ1-5, with TRBD1 as a possible D gene (5 bases). The V end was cut by 0 bases, the J end by 5 bases, with 12 bases between. CDR1 and CDR2 (germline): SGHTS, YDEGEE. The CDR3 covers 15 residues. The CDR3 loop is CASSLARGWDQPQHF. As DNA, the CDR3 is TGTGCCAGCAGCTTGGCACGGGGCTGGGATCAGCCCCAGCATTTT.

This sequence joins TRBV7-6 and TRBJ1-1, with TRBD1 identical over 9 bases. The CDR3 extends over 15 amino acids. After removal of 6 bases from V and 5 bases from J, the junction contained 10 bases not matched to a gene. Germline V CDR1 and CDR2: SGHVS, FNYEAQ. The CDR3 here is CASSRNRGRMTEAFF. In nucleotides, the CDR3 is TGTGCCAGCAGTCGGAACAGGGGGCGGATGACTGAAGCTTTCTTT.